These 4 T cell receptor beta chains were sequenced from one sample in a study of cytomegalovirus exposure and HLA in healthy donors. The method was immunoSEQ multiplex PCR; TCRdb's version includes in-frame clones alone and lacks a portion of them. Of 57,000 or so clones in the sample, 90% to 96% were seen once. The sample consisted of PBMCs. These receptors were obtained from a man aged 18-30 years in good health and CMV-seronegative.

The chain carries TRBV4-1 and TRBJ2-1, with TRBD2 as a possible D gene (6 bases). V was pared by 1 base and J by 7 bases, with 20 bases between. Germline CDR1 is MGHRA and CDR2 is YSYEKL. The CDR3 has 17 residues. In DNA form, the CDR3 reads TGCGCCAGCAGCCAAGGGCCGGGGAGGTCTAGATTAAATGAGCAGTTCTTC. The encoded protein is CASSQGPGRSRLNEQFF.

The CDR3, as DNA: TGTGCCAGCGTATCCTACCCCCCAGGGATGGATGGCTACACCTTC. Protein product: CASVSYPPGMDGYTF. This chain joins TRBV6-6 and TRBJ1-2; tentative D call: TRBD1 (5 bases). The CDR3 spans 15 residues. CDR1 is MNHNY, CDR2 SVGAGI, per germline (reference sequence). Trimming removed 8 bases from V and 6 bases from J, with 22 bases in between.

The rearrangement joins TRBV29-1 to TRBJ2-7, with 7 bases matching TRBD1. The germline gives CDR1 SQVTM, CDR2 ANQGSEA. The trim removed 7 bases at V and 5 bases at J, leaving 5 bases unmatched. The CDR3 totals 11 residues. This CDR3 is CSARQGHEQYF. Here the CDR3 DNA reads TGCAGCGCCCGACAGGGCCACGAGCAGTACTTC.

This chain connects TRBV10-2 to TRBJ2-3; possible D gene TRBD2, 5 bases. Trimming shortened V by 3 bases and J by 2 bases, and 9 bases separated the two germline ends. The CDR3 is made up of 14 amino acids. Germline-derived CDR1 and CDR2 are WSHSY and SAAADI. The CDR3 reads CASSEKRITDTQYF. CDR3 in DNA: TGCGCCAGCAGTGAAAAGCGGATCACAGATACGCAGTATTTT.